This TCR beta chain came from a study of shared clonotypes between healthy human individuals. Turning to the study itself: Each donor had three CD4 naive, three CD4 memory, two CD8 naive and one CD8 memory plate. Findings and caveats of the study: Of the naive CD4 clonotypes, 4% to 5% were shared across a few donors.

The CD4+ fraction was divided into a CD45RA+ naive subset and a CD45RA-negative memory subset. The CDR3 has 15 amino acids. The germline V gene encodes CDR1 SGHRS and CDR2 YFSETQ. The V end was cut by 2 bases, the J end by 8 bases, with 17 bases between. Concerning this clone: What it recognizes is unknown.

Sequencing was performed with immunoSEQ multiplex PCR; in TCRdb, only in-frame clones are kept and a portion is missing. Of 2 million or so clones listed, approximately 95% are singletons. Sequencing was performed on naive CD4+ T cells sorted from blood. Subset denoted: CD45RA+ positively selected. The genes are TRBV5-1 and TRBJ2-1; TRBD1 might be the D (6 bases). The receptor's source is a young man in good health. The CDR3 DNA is TGCGCCAGCAGCTTCCGGGCAGGGGTTTCCGATGAGCAGTTCTTC. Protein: CASSFRAGVSDEQFF.